Listed below are T cell receptor beta chains from one sample, sequenced in a study of CD8 T cells in Susac syndrome. TCRdb processed the immunoSEQ multiplex PCR reads anew with MiXCR; each CDR3 protein has one entry. Of 200,000 to 250,000 distinct CDR3 sequences listed, 94% are singletons. The source material was CD4+ T cells from PBMCs. The receptors shown here come from a human donor with Susac syndrome. Both conserved end residues are part of each CDR3.

V: TRBV15; J: TRBJ1-1; CDR3: CATSRGSFLTEAFF
V: TRBV20-1; J: TRBJ2-5; CDR3: CSAVITRGQETQYF
V: TRBV27; J: TRBJ2-7; CDR3: CASGQVHYEQYF
V: TRBV20-1; J: TRBJ2-5; CDR3: CSAQDSRKVQETQYF
V: TRBV5-1; J: TRBJ2-5; CDR3: CASSLVLAGSQETQYF
V: TRBV19; J: TRBJ1-2; CDR3: CASSAGTDLGYTF
V: TRBV29-1; J: TRBJ2-2; CDR3: CSVGGTGTGPGELFF
V: TRBV30; J: TRBJ2-3; CDR3: CAWSRDSSIGDTQYF
V: TRBV20-1; J: TRBJ1-2; CDR3: CSAGRDSFLTNYGYTF
V: TRBV6-1; J: TRBJ1-5; CDR3: CASSPSRQGVTRYSNQPQHF
V: TRBV27; J: TRBJ2-6; CDR3: CASSLGTGISGANVLTF
V: TRBV5-5; J: TRBJ1-5; CDR3: CASSLADYSNQPQHF
V: TRBV4-3; J: TRBJ1-5; CDR3: CASSLGQTNQPQHF
V: TRBV20-1; J: TRBJ2-7; CDR3: CSPDPRGSGGYEQYF
V: TRBV7-3; J: TRBJ1-2; CDR3: CASSLGGQRSYGYTF
V: TRBV18; J: TRBJ2-2; CDR3: CASSSDRDAGELFF
V: TRBV5-4; J: TRBJ2-6; CDR3: CASSLDASSGANVLTF
V: TRBV18; J: TRBJ2-3; CDR3: CASSPGDADTQYF
V: TRBV18; J: TRBJ1-1; CDR3: CASSPGRGDTEAFF
V: TRBV30; J: TRBJ2-2; CDR3: CARTQNSANTGELFF
V: TRBV10-2; J: TRBJ1-4; CDR3: CASSEGGTTNEKLFF
V: TRBV19; J: TRBJ2-1; CDR3: CASSIGGGHGNEQFF
V: TRBV20-1; J: TRBJ2-7; CDR3: CSASPLWGQGSSGMGEQYF
V: TRBV9; J: TRBJ2-6; CDR3: CASSVPPIIRGANVLTF
V: TRBV6-1; J: TRBJ2-5; CDR3: CASSVSGTGAVGTQYF
V: TRBV12-3/TRBV12-4; J: TRBJ2-1; CDR3: CASSLPGTHNEQFF
V: TRBV14; J: TRBJ2-1; CDR3: CASSQVVGISYNEQFF
V: TRBV4-2; J: TRBJ2-3; CDR3: CASSQDGIAGGSDTQYF
V: TRBV3-1; J: TRBJ2-1; CDR3: CASSQLAATGNEQFF
V: TRBV5-6; J: TRBJ1-3; CDR3: CASSATVFGNTIYF